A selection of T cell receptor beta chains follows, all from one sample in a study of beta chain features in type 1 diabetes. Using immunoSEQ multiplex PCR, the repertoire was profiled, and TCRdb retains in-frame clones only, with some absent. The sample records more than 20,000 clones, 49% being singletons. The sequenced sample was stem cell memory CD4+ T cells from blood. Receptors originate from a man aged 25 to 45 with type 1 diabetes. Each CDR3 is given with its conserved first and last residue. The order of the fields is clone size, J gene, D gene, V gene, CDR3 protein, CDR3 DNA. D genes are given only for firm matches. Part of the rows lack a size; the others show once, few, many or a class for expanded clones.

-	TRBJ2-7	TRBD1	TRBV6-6	CASSSVGTGGVYEQYF	TGTGCCAGCAGTAGTGTGGGGACAGGGGGTGTCTACGAGCAGTACTTC
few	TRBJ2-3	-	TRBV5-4	CASSSRDITDTQYF	TGTGCCAGCAGCTCACGGGACATAACAGATACGCAGTATTTT
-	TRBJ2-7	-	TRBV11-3	CASSVRQGEQYF	TGTGCCAGCAGCGTAAGGCAGGGGGAGCAGTACTTC
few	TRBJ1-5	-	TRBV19	CASSPVNQPQHF	TGTGCCAGTAGCCCGGTCAATCAGCCCCAGCATTTT
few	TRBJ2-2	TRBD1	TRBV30	CAWKGTGGVGELFF	TGTGCCTGGAAAGGGACAGGGGGCGTCGGGGAGCTGTTTTTT
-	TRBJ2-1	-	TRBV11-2	CASSPDRGGYNEQFF	TGTGCCAGCAGCCCAGACAGGGGAGGGTACAATGAGCAGTTCTTC
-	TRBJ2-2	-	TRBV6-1	CASRAGNTGELFF	TGTGCCAGCAGGGCGGGGAACACCGGGGAGCTGTTTTTT
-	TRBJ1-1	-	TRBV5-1	CASSLVGGVNTEAFF	TGCGCCAGCAGCTTGGTAGGGGGAGTGAACACTGAAGCTTTCTTT
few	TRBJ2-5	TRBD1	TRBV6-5	CASRPTGEETQYF	TGTGCCAGCAGACCGACAGGGGAAGAGACCCAGTACTTC
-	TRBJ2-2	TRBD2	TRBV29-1	CSVKAGAHTGELFF	TGCAGCGTAAAAGCGGGAGCCCACACCGGGGAGCTGTTTTTT
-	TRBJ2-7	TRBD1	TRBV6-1	CASNVASGTGYEQYF	TGTGCCAGCAATGTTGCCTCCGGGACAGGGTACGAGCAGTACTTC
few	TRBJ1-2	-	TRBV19	CASSTRQPRIYGYTF	TGTGCCAGTAGTACCAGGCAGCCCCGGATCTATGGCTACACCTTC
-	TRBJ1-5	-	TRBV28	CASSLRSGVQPQHF	TGTGCCAGCAGTCTGAGATCAGGGGTTCAGCCCCAGCATTTT
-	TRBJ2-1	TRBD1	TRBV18	CASSPTPPDRVGYNEQFF	TGTGCCAGCTCACCAACACCTCCCGACAGGGTCGGCTACAATGAGCAGTTCTTC
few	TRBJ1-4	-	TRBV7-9	CASSLDQPRPMEKLFF	TGTGCCAGCAGCTTAGACCAACCCAGGCCTATGGAAAAACTGTTTTTT
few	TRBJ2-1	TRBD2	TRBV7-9	CASSLGVGLASYNEQFF	TGTGCCAGCAGCTTAGGCGTAGGACTAGCGTCCTACAATGAGCAGTTCTTC
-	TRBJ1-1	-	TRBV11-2	CASSLGWGEAFF	TGTGCCAGCAGCTTAGGCTGGGGCGAAGCTTTCTTT
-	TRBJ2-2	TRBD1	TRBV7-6	CASSPRGGTGGAGELFF	TGTGCCAGCAGCCCCCGCGGAGGGACAGGGGGTGCCGGGGAGCTGTTTTTT
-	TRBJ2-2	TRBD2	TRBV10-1	CASSESGRTGELFF	TGCGCCAGCAGTGAAAGCGGGAGAACCGGGGAGCTGTTTTTT
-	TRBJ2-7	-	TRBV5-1	CASSLVRGADIYEQYF	TGCGCCAGCAGCTTGGTTCGGGGGGCGGATATTTACGAGCAGTACTTC
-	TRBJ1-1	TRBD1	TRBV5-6	CASSPGTGKGDTEAFF	TGTGCCAGCAGCCCTGGGACAGGGAAGGGGGACACTGAAGCTTTCTTT
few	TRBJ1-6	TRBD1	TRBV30	CAWAAGGHGLEPLHF	TGTGCCTGGGCGGCAGGGGGACACGGGTTGGAACCCCTCCACTTT
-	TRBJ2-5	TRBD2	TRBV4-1	CASSLRPPGREETQYF	TGCGCCAGCAGCCTCCGCCCGCCCGGGAGGGAAGAGACCCAGTACTTC
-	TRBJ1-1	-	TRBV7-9	CASSLASLATEAFF	TGTGCCAGCAGCTTAGCCTCTCTGGCCACTGAAGCTTTCTTT
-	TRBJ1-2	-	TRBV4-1	CASSRTKGDGYGYTF	TGCGCCAGCAGCCGCACTAAGGGGGATGGCTATGGCTACACCTTC
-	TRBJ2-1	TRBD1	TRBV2	CASSDLGTGYNEQFF	TGTGCCAGCAGTGACCTCGGGACAGGTTACAATGAGCAGTTCTTC
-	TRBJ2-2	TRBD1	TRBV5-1	CASSFGQGGTGELFF	TGCGCCAGCAGCTTCGGACAGGGGGGTACCGGGGAGCTGTTTTTT
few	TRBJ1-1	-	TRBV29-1	CSAGVWTEAFF	TGCAGCGCAGGGGTTTGGACTGAAGCTTTCTTT
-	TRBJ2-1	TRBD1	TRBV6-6	CASSFPGGSSYNEQFF	TGTGCCAGCAGTTTCCCAGGGGGCAGCTCCTACAATGAGCAGTTCTTC
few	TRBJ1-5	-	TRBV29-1	CSVRAGSNQPQHF	TGCAGCGTGAGGGCAGGTAGCAATCAGCCCCAGCATTTT
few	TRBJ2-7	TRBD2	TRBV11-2	CASSLDHLAGYEQYF	TGTGCCAGCAGCTTAGACCACCTAGCGGGCTACGAGCAGTACTTC
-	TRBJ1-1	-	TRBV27	CASSLGAGRAFF	TGTGCCAGCAGCCTGGGGGCGGGTAGGGCTTTCTTT
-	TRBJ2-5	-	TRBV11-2	CASSLVLRYPETQYF	TGTGCCAGCAGCTTGGTTCTACGGTATCCCGAGACCCAGTACTTC
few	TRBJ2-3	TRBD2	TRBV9	CASSLLTSGTTDTQYF	TGTGCCAGCAGCCTCCTGACTAGCGGTACCACAGATACGCAGTATTTT
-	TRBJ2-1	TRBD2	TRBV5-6	CASSSKAGGYYNEQFF	TGTGCCAGCAGCTCAAAAGCGGGGGGATACTACAATGAGCAGTTCTTC
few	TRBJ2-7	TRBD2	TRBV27	CASSLSAGGTYEQYF	TGTGCCAGCAGTTTATCCGCGGGGGGTACCTACGAGCAGTACTTC
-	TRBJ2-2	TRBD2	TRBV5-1	CASSLDRLAGAGELFF	TGCGCCAGCAGCTTGGATCGACTAGCGGGAGCCGGGGAGCTGTTTTTT
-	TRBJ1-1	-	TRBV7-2	CASSLASGGNTEAFF	TGTGCCAGCAGCTTAGCATCGGGTGGGAACACTGAAGCTTTCTTT
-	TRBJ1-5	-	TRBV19	CASSPQGGNQPQHF	TGTGCCAGTAGTCCACAGGGTGGCAATCAGCCCCAGCATTTT
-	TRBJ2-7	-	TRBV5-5	CASSRKGVGEQYF	TGTGCCAGCAGCCGCAAAGGGGTCGGCGAGCAGTACTTC
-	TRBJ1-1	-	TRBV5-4	CASSRDYTGNTEAFF	TGTGCCAGCAGCAGGGACTACACAGGGAACACTGAAGCTTTCTTT
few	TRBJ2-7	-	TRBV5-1	CASSYTGDGAYEQYF	TGCGCCAGCAGCTATACGGGGGACGGAGCCTACGAGCAGTACTTC
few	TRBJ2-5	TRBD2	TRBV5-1	CASVLGLAGVETQYF	TGCGCCAGCGTCCTAGGACTAGCGGGAGTTGAGACCCAGTACTTC
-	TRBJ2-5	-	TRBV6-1	CASLPWAGETQYF	TGTGCCAGTCTCCCCTGGGCGGGCGAGACCCAGTACTTC
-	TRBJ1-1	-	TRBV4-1	CASSHGDQNTEAFF	TGCGCCAGCAGCCACGGAGACCAGAACACTGAAGCTTTCTTT